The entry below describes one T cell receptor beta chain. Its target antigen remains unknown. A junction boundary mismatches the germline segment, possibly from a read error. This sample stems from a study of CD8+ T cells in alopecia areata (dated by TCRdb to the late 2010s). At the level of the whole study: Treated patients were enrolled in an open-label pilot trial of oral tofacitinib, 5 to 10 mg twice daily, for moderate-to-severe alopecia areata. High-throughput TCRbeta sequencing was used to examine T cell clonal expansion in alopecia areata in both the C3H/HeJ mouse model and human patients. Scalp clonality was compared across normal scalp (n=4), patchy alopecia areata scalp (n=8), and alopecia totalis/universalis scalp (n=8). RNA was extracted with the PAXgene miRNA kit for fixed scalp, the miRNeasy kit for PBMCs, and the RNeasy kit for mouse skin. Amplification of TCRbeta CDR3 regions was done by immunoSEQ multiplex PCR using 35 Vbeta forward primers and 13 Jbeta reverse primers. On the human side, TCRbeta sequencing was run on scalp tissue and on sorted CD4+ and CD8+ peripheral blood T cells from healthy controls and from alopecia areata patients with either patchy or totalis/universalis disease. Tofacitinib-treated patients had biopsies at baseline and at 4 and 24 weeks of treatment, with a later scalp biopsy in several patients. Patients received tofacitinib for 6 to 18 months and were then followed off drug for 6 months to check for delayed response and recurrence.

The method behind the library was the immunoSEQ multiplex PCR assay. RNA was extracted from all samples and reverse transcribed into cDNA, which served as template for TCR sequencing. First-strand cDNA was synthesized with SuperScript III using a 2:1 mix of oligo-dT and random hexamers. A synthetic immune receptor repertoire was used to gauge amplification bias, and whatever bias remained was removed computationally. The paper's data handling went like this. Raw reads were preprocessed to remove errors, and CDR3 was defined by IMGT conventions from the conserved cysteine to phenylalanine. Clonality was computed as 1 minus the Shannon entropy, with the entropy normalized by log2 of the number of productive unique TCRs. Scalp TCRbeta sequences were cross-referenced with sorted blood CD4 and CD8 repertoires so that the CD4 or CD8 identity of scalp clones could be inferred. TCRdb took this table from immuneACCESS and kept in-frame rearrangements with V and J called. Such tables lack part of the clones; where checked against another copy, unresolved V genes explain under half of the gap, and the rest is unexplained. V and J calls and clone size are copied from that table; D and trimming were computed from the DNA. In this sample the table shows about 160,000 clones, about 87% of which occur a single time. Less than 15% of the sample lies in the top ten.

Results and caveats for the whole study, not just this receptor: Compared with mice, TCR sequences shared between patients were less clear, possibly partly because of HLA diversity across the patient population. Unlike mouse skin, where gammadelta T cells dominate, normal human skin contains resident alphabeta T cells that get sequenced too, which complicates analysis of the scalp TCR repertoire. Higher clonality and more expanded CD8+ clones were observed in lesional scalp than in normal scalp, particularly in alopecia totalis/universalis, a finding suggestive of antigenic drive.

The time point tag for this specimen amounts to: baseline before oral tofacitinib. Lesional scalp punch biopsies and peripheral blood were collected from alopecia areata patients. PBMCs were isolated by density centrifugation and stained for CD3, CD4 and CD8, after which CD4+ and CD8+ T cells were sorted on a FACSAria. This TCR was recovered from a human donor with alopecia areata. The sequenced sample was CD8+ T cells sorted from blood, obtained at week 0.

The CDR3 corresponds to CSVASLTGGTNDGYTF. The bases read TGCAGCGTAGCGAGCTTGACAGGGGGAACTAACGATGGCTACACCTTC. The rearranged segments are TRBV29-1 and TRBJ1-2; 9 of the junction bases match TRBD1. The germline V gene provides CDR1 SQVTM and CDR2 ANQGSEA. Taken from cysteine to phenylalanine, the CDR3 has 16 residues. Only the CDR3 part of the read is kept: 48 bases, read in frame from the first base.